This TCR beta chain was sequenced in a study of CD8+CD57+ T cells in acquired aplastic anemia. The wider study: DNA from sorted CD4+ and CD8+ cells averaged roughly 3.4 ug.

Study-wide findings and caveats: Significant differences in CD8+ Simpson's diversity were not observed between patients and controls.

For sequencing, patients were chosen who had shown expansion of CD8+CD57+ cells by flow cytometry. Severe acquired aplastic anemia affected all patients. Genomic DNA acted as the template from which TCR beta VDJ combination and CDR3 sequence profiling were carried out. From the reads, TCRdb called clonotypes with MiXCR, one entry per CDR3 protein. The sample has 150,000 or so distinct CDR3 sequences, about 48% seen once. In this sample, this clonotype turned up a few times. The antigen remains unidentified. The length of the CDR3 is 13 residues. Trimming stripped 5 bases from V and 0 bases from J, with 7 bases between. The germline V gene encodes CDR1 PRHDT and CDR2 FYEKMQ (reference sequence).

The sequenced sample consisted of sorted CD4+, CD8+, or CD8+CD57+ T cells (not recorded which) from PBMCs. V and J are TRBV13 and TRBJ2-5; no firm D call. The receptor comes from a human donor with aplastic anemia. CDR3 residues: CASSPMHQETQYF. In nucleotides, the CDR3 is TGTGCCAGCAGCCCCATGCACCAAGAGACCCAGTACTTC.